These 8 T cell receptor beta chains came from one sample sequenced in a study of CD8+ T cells in alopecia areata. cDNA prepared by RNA extraction and subsequent reverse transcription served as the template for sequencing. The table came from immunoSEQ multiplex PCR; TCRdb's copy has only in-frame clones and leaves some out. The sample records 95,000 to 150,000 clones, approximately 47% being singletons. What was sequenced was NKG2D-low CD8+ T cells sorted from blood. The receptors originated from a human donor with alopecia areata.

V is TRBV29-1 and J is TRBJ2-4, with 7 bases fitting TRBD2. The CDR3 length is 15 residues. Germline loops: CDR1 SQVTM, CDR2 ANQGSEA. V dropped 3 bases and J dropped 10; count of bases not matched to a gene: 15. The CDR3, as DNA: TGCAGCGTTGATGGGGGGGGAGCAATGGGGGGAATTCAGTACTTC. Amino acid sequence: CSVDGGGAMGGIQYF.

The chain uses TRBV29-1 and TRBJ2-5, with D possibly being TRBD2 (6 bases). The CDR3 sequence is 14 residues long. Trimming shortened V by 6 bases and J by 9 bases, and 23 bases separated the two germline ends. Germline V lookup: CDR1 SQVTM, CDR2 ANQGSEA. The DNA of the CDR3 is TGCAGCGTGGCCCCGGGACCGAGAGGGGAGGCCCAGTACTTC. Protein: CSVAPGPRGEAQYF.

The gene calls are TRBV7-9 and TRBJ1-1, with D maybe TRBD1 (5 bases). Germline loops: CDR1 SEHNR, CDR2 FQNEAQ (reference sequence). The CDR3 covers 15 residues. V was pared by 1 base and J by 1 base, with 10 bases between. DNA of the CDR3: TGTGCCAGCAGCTTAGAAGGGGCAAAGAACACTGAAGCTTTCTTT. Translating it yields CASSLEGAKNTEAFF.

This clone occurred a few times. The chain couples TRBV6-4 to TRBJ2-3, with D perhaps matching TRBD2 (6 bases). Germline V gene data show CDR1 as MRHNA and CDR2 as SNTAGT. CDR3 length equals 16 residues. V was pared by 0 bases and J by 0 bases, with 10 bases between. The DNA of the CDR3 is TGTGCCAGCAGTGACTCGGGGGGAGCAAGCACAGATACGCAGTATTTT. Its protein product is CASSDSGGASTDTQYF.

This chain connects TRBV30 to TRBJ2-1; 10 bases match TRBD2. CDR3 size: 16 residues. Unmatched junction bases numbered 4, after V lost 0 bases and J lost 2 bases. Germline CDR1 and CDR2: GTSNPN and SVGIG (reference sequence). The DNA for the CDR3 is TGTGCCTGGAGTGTGGCTAGCGGGAGTCCCTACAATGAGCAGTTCTTC. It encodes CAWSVASGSPYNEQFF.

This clone showed up just a few times. The V gene is TRBV29-1, the J gene TRBJ1-3; tentative D call: TRBD1 (5 bases). The CDR3 is made up of 12 amino acids. Trimming took 2 bases from V and 10 from J, leaving 12 bases between them. The germline gives CDR1 SQVTM, CDR2 ANQGSEA. CDR3 nucleotides: TGCAGCGTTGAACGAGGGGATCGGACCATATATTTT. This encodes CSVERGDRTIYF.

CDR3: CAWRLGEGLGYTF. The CDR3 nucleotides are TGTGCCTGGAGACTCGGGGAGGGGCTTGGCTACACCTTC. The chain carries TRBV30 and TRBJ1-2; the D gene is possibly TRBD1 (5 bases). CDR1 and CDR2 from the germline V gene are GTSNPN and SVGIG (reference sequence). The CDR3 is made up of 13 amino acids. The V end lost 3 bases, the J end lost 7 bases, and 15 bases lay between the germline ends. The complete variable domain, with remaining parts taken from reference TRBV30 and TRBJ1-2, reads SQTIHQWPATLVQPVGSPLSLECTVEGTSNPNLYWYRQAAGRGLQLLFYSVGIGQISSEVPQNLSASRPQDRQFILSSKKLLLSDSGFYLCAWRLGEGLGYTFGSGTRLTVV.

For this clone: The same CDR3 also results from other DNA sequences found in this sample. The chain uses TRBV29-1 and TRBJ2-1; a weak D match, TRBD2 (5 bases). Deletions cut 7 bases from V and 8 bases from J, with 9 bases between. CDR3 length: 10 amino acids. From germline, CDR1 is SQVTM and CDR2 ANQGSEA. CDR3 bases: TGCAGCGCCAGGCGGGATGAGCAGTTCTTC. As protein: CSARRDEQFF.